This T cell receptor (beta chain) was retrieved from a study of blood T cell repertoires in COVID-19. At the level of the study: Donors in the United States, Italy and Spain gave samples during acute or convalescent COVID-19. T cells, B-cell-depleted T cells, or PBMCs provided the cDNA or gDNA that served as material.

V trimming: 1 base; J trimming: 4 bases; junction bases outside the gene matches: 7. The CDR3 has 16 amino acids. CDR1 and CDR2 (germline): SGHVS, FQNEAQ. This clone has a handful of counts. Per the original methods: Reference gene primers were amplified, and this amplification served to estimate nucleated cell counts. The method was immunoSEQ multiplex PCR; TCRdb's version includes in-frame clones alone and lacks a portion of them. V and J calls and clone size are given by that table; D and trimming were obtained from the DNA. The sample holds about 370,000 clones; 70% to 90% are singletons and the top ten take approximately 3%.

This TCR was recovered from a woman in her twenties or thirties with COVID-19, enrolled during active disease. The chain links TRBV7-8 to TRBJ1-2, with 9 bases fitting TRBD1. Sequencing was carried out using peripheral blood. CDR3 DNA sequence: TGTGCCAGCAGCTTAGGGCTTTTGGACAGGGGCTATGGCTACACCTTC. Protein: CASSLGLLDRGYGYTF.